This TCR beta chain was captured in a study of blood T cell repertoires in COVID-19. On the study more broadly: Researchers got acute and convalescent COVID-19 samples from the United States, Italy and Spain. In each case, the material was cDNA or gDNA derived from T cells, B-cell-depleted T cells, or PBMCs.

The CDR3 consists of 16 residues. Unmatched junction bases numbered 6, after V lost 4 bases and J lost 3 bases. Per the germline V gene, CDR1 is SGHNT and CDR2 is YYREEE (reference sequence). Source study methods: Counts of nucleated cells, estimated from reference gene primer amplification, were obtained. Sequencing used immunoSEQ multiplex PCR; TCRdb keeps in-frame clones, though not all of them. The DNA gave D and trimming, while V, J and clone size come from that table. This sample has about 200,000 clones, with 86% found just once. This sequence was found in a woman aged 45 to 65 with acute or convalescent COVID-19. Sequenced material: peripheral blood. V and J are TRBV5-4 and TRBJ2-7; 14 positions agree with TRBD2. As DNA, the CDR3 is TGTGCCAGCAGCCCCGGGACTAGCGGGGGTAACTACGAGCAGTACTTC. Translated: CASSPGTSGGNYEQYF.